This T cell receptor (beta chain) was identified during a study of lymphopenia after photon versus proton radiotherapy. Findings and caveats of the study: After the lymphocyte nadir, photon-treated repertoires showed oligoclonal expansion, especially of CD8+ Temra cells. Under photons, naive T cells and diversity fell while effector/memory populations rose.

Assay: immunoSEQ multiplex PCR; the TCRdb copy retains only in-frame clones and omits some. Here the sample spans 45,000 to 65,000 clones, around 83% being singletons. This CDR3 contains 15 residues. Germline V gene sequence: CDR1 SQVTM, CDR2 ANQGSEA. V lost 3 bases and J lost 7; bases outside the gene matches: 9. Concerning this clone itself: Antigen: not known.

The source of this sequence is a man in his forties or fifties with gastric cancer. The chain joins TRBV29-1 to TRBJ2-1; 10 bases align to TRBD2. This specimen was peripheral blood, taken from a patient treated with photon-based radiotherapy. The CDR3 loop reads CSVESPSGRHNEQFF. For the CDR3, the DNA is TGCAGCGTTGAGTCTCCTAGCGGGAGACATAATGAGCAGTTCTTC.